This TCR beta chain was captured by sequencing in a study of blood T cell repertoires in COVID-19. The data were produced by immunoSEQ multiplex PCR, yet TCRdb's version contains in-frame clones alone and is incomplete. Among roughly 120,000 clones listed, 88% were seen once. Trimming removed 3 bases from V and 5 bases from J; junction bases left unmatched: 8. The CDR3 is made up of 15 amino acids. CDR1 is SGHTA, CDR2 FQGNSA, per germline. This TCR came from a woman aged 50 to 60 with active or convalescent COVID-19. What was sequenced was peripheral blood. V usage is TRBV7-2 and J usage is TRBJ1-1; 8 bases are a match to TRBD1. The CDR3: CASSFAAGGATEAFF. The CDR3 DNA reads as TGTGCCAGCAGCTTTGCCGCAGGGGGCGCGACTGAAGCTTTCTTT.